The TCR beta chain described here comes from a study of CXCR3-negative and CXCR3-positive naive CD8 T cells. CDR1 MNHEY and CDR2 SVGAGI come from the germline V gene. The CDR3 runs 13 residues. The method, 5' RACE with UMI labels, was used to prepare the TRB cDNA libraries. From its re-call of the 5' RACE reads, TCRdb lists each CDR3 protein once, without DNA. Found here are about 48,000 distinct CDR3 sequences; the top ten clones hold roughly 15%. This receptor was identified in a human donor in good health. Some clones in this sample may be carry-over from other donors' samples. Sequencing used memory CD8+ T cells from blood. This chain uses TRBV6-5 with TRBJ2-7; there is no DNA to check the TCRdb D call of TRBD2. The chain's CDR3 is CASRPGPVLEQYF.